One sample yielded the 27 T cell receptor beta chains listed below, sequenced in a study of blood T cell repertoires in COVID-19. TCRdb's table, derived via immunoSEQ multiplex PCR, lists solely in-frame clones and lacks some. The table records some 380,000 clones, approximately 85% of them present only once. The sequenced sample was PBMCs or T cells enriched from blood (not recorded which). The source is a woman aged 40 to 50 with acute COVID-19.

V and J are TRBV5-1 and TRBJ1-2, with TRBD1 identical over 9 bases. CDR1 and CDR2 (germline): SGHRS, YFSETQ. V lost 3 bases and J lost 5; bases outside the gene matches: 2. This CDR3 has 13 amino acids. CDR3: CASSSDRGYGYTF. CDR3 coding DNA: TGCGCCAGCAGCTCGGACAGGGGATATGGCTACACCTTC.

This chain links TRBV2 with TRBJ1-5; weak D call: TRBD1 (5 bases). V was clipped by 7 bases and J by 6 bases, with 13 bases between them. This CDR3 region has 13 residues. Germline lookup yields CDR1 SNHLY and CDR2 FYNNEI. In DNA, the CDR3 is TGTGCCAGCACGCCAGGACAACCTCAGCCCCAGCATTTT. Its translation: CASTPGQPQPQHF.

The rearrangement joins TRBV25-1 to TRBJ2-1; D gene unclear. The V end was cut by 3 bases, the J end by 0 bases, with 3 bases between. There are 13 residues in the CDR3. Per germline, CDR1 MGHDK and CDR2 SYGVNS. The CDR3 sequence: CASSDSSYNEQFF. The CDR3 DNA reads as TGTGCCAGCAGTGACAGCTCCTACAATGAGCAGTTCTTC.

The rearrangement uses TRBV5-1 and TRBJ1-6; D is perhaps TRBD1 (6 bases). Trimming pared 4 bases from V and 8 bases from J, leaving 16 bases between. The germline gives CDR1 SGHRS, CDR2 YFSETQ. CDR3 length: 15 residues. The CDR3 DNA is TGCGCCAGCAGCCAGGACAGCCTTGGGGATTCACCCCTCCACTTT. Its protein product is CASSQDSLGDSPLHF. The full variable domain, in which reference TRBV5-1 and TRBJ1-6 provide the parts outside the CDR3, is KAGVTQTPRYLIKTRGQQVTLSCSPISGHRSVSWYQQTPGQGLQFLFEYFSETQRNKGNFPGRFSGRQFSNSRSEMNVSTLELGDSALYLCASSQDSLGDSPLHFGNGTRLTVT.

A single count supports this clone. V and J are TRBV7-9 and TRBJ1-4, with 10 bases identical to TRBD1. V gave up 4 bases and J gave up 0 bases; unmatched junction bases: 2. CDR3 size: 16 residues. CDR1 and CDR2 (germline): SEHNR, FQNEAQ (reference sequence). The CDR3 loop reads CASSSGTGATNEKLFF. The CDR3 DNA reads TGTGCCAGCAGCTCAGGGACAGGGGCAACTAATGAAAAACTGTTTTTT.

The chain uses TRBV13 and TRBJ1-5; 9 bases line up with TRBD1. In germline, CDR1 is PRHDT, CDR2 FYEKMQ (reference sequence). J lost 7 bases, V lost 5 bases, and 9 bases had no gene match. The CDR3 spans 15 residues. In DNA, the CDR3 is TGTGCCAGCAGCAGCGGGACAGGGAAAAAGCAGCCCCAGCATTTT. Its protein is CASSSGTGKKQPQHF.

This clone was observed a single time. The chain uses TRBV24-1 and TRBJ1-4, with a possible D match to TRBD1 (5 bases). Trimming took 8 bases from V and 1 from J, leaving 7 bases between them. Germline CDR1 is KGHDR and CDR2 is SFDVKD. CDR3 size: 13 residues. The CDR3 spells CATKQGTNEKLFF. The CDR3, as DNA: TGTGCCACCAAGCAGGGAACTAATGAAAAACTGTTTTTT.

The chain recombines TRBV24-1 with TRBJ2-1; 10 bases fit TRBD1. CDR3 size: 16 residues. Per the germline V gene, CDR1 is KGHDR and CDR2 is SFDVKD. Losses at the gene ends were 4 bases for V and 8 bases for J; bases not matched to a gene: 10. CDR3 sequence reads: CATSEGTGALGDEQFF. The CDR3 DNA reads as TGTGCCACCAGTGAGGGGACAGGGGCCCTGGGCGATGAGCAGTTCTTC.

The chain links TRBV7-9 to TRBJ1-1, with unresolved D. CDR1 and CDR2 from the germline V gene are SEHNR and FQNEAQ (reference sequence). V shed 2 bases and J shed 3 bases, with 10 bases lying between them. This CDR3 has 14 residues. CDR3 loop: CASSLSRSDTEAFF. CDR3 in DNA: TGTGCCAGCAGCTTATCTAGAAGTGACACTGAAGCTTTCTTT. The complete variable domain, with remaining parts taken from reference TRBV7-9 and TRBJ1-1, reads DTGVSQNPRHKITKRGQNVTFRCDPISEHNRLYWYRQTLGQGPEFLTYFQNEAQLEKSRLLSDRFSAERPKGSFSTLEIQRTEQGDSAMYLCASSLSRSDTEAFFGQGTRLTVV.

The chain uses TRBV5-1 and TRBJ2-1; 9 positions match TRBD2. CDR1 is SGHRS and CDR2 is YFSETQ in the germline V gene. The trim removed 8 bases at V and 5 bases at J, leaving 8 bases unmatched. The CDR3 has 14 amino acids. The CDR3 loop is CASESGGPHNEQFF. CDR3 bases: TGCGCCAGTGAGAGCGGGGGGCCCCACAATGAGCAGTTCTTC.

The chain recombines TRBV13 with TRBJ1-5; perhaps TRBD1 as D (5 bases). V shed 0 bases and J shed 3 bases, with 9 bases lying between them. The CDR3 consists of 15 residues. CDR1 and CDR2 (germline): PRHDT, FYEKMQ (reference sequence). Here the CDR3 reads CASSLGRTLNQPQHF. In DNA, the CDR3 is TGTGCCAGCAGCTTAGGCCGGACACTCAATCAGCCCCAGCATTTT.

The chain is built from TRBV7-2 and TRBJ1-5; TRBD1 might be the D (5 bases). Deletions cut 3 bases from V and 0 bases from J, with 12 bases between. The CDR3 extends over 16 amino acids. Germline V gene lookup returns CDR1 SGHTA and CDR2 FQGNSA. The CDR3 region is CASSLWGRLSNQPQHF. CDR3 nucleotides: TGTGCCAGCAGCTTGTGGGGCCGGCTTAGCAATCAGCCCCAGCATTTT.

This chain connects TRBV30 to TRBJ1-1; 9 bases map to TRBD1. The CDR3 has 12 residues. The V segment lost 6 bases and the J segment 5 bases; nucleotides outside the gene matches: 4. Germline CDR1 GTSNPN, CDR2 SVGIG (reference sequence). The CDR3 here is CACTGGATEAFF. The CDR3 nucleotides read TGTGCCTGTACAGGGGGCGCGACTGAAGCTTTCTTT.

Written as DNA, the CDR3 is TGTGCCAGCAGCCCCACGGACAGCGCTTACGAGCAGTACTTC. It yields the protein CASSPTDSAYEQYF. The chain has TRBV7-9 and TRBJ2-7; D may be TRBD1 (6 bases). The CDR3 consists of 14 residues. Trimming left V 5 bases short and J 4 bases short, with 15 bases between. The germline V gene encodes CDR1 SEHNR and CDR2 FQNEAQ (reference sequence).

The CDR3 nucleotides are TGTGCCAGCAGTGAAAGGGCTAGCGGGGAAGGGACCCAGTACTTC. Amino acid sequence: CASSERASGEGTQYF. V gene TRBV2 combines with J gene TRBJ2-5; 9 nucleotides match TRBD2. CDR1 and CDR2 (germline): SNHLY, FYNNEI. J was trimmed by 7 bases and V by 2 bases; bases with no gene match: 8. This CDR3 comprises 15 residues.

The chain joins TRBV15 to TRBJ1-5; D uncertain. This CDR3 is built from 12 residues. Trimming stripped 6 bases from V and 5 bases from J, with 8 bases between. The germline CDR1 and CDR2 sequences are LNHNV and YYDKDF (reference sequence). CDR3 region: CATRSRDQPQHF. DNA of the CDR3: TGTGCCACCAGGAGTCGTGATCAGCCCCAGCATTTT.

The chain combines TRBV10-3 with TRBJ1-6; D uncertain. CDR1 and CDR2 from the germline V gene are ENHRY and SYGVKD. The V and J ends lost 7 bases and 0 bases respectively, with 13 bases between them. CDR3 size: 16 residues. The CDR3 reads CAIKKTESSYNSPLHF. CDR3 nucleotide sequence: TGTGCCATCAAAAAGACGGAGAGCTCCTATAATTCACCCCTCCACTTT.

The rearrangement links TRBV6-1 to TRBJ2-7, with 10 bases that match TRBD2. CDR1 is MNHNS, CDR2 SASEGT, per germline. The CDR3 covers 18 residues. V dropped 6 bases and J dropped 1; count of bases not matched to a gene: 15. The CDR3 is CASSEPRPQRGGSYEQYF. In nucleotides, the CDR3 is TGTGCCAGCAGCGAACCACGGCCCCAGCGGGGGGGTTCCTACGAGCAGTACTTC.

This clone occurred a few times. This sequence joins TRBV29-1 and TRBJ1-2; the match to TRBD1 covers 8 bases. Germline-derived CDR1 and CDR2 are SQVTM and ANQGSEA. The CDR3 runs to 13 residues. V lost 7 bases, J lost 0 bases, and 4 bases stayed unmatched. The CDR3 DNA follows: TGCAGCGCCGGGACAGGCACTAACTATGGCTACACCTTC. The encoded protein is CSAGTGTNYGYTF. Variable domain in full (rest from reference TRBV29-1 and TRBJ1-2): SAVISQKPSRDICQRGTSLTIQCQVDSQVTMMFWYRQQPGQSLTLIATANQGSEATYESGFVIDKFPISRPNLTFSTLTVSNMSPEDSSIYLCSAGTGTNYGYTFGSGTRLTVV.

This chain connects TRBV7-2 to TRBJ1-6; D is ambiguous. Germline CDR1 is SGHTA and CDR2 is FQGNSA. This CDR3 has 12 residues. With 4 bases removed from V and 12 bases from J, the gap between germline ends came to 10 bases. The CDR3 loop is CASSSPPEPLHF. The CDR3 DNA is TGTGCCAGCAGCTCCCCTCCAGAACCCCTCCACTTT.

The table lists this clone with a count of one. V and J are TRBV27 and TRBJ2-6; 12 positions agree with TRBD1. The ends lost 2 bases at V and 2 bases at J; junction bases unmatched: 10. The CDR3 is 20 residues long. Germline-derived CDR1 and CDR2 are MNHEY and SMNVEV (reference sequence). The DNA for the CDR3 is TGTGCCAGCAGTTTAGGGATTCGGGGACAGGGGGCGACTGGGGCCAACGTCCTGACTTTC. It codes for CASSLGIRGQGATGANVLTF.

V is TRBV19 and J is TRBJ1-5; 7 bases are shared with TRBD1. Losses at the gene ends were 10 bases for V and 2 bases for J; bases not matched to a gene: 5. This CDR3 has 13 amino acids. Germline CDR1 reads LNHDA; CDR2 reads SQIVND (reference sequence). The CDR3 loop reads CATAGQGNQPQHF. Here the CDR3 DNA reads TGTGCCACTGCCGGACAGGGCAATCAGCCCCAGCATTTT.

V and J are TRBV7-2 and TRBJ1-4, with no clear D. Trimming pared 1 base from V and 4 bases from J, leaving 7 bases between. The CDR3 contains 14 residues. The V gene's germline CDR1 is SGHTA and CDR2 FQGNSA. The CDR3 coding sequence is TGTGCCAGCAGCTTAGAAGGCGGTAATGAAAAACTGTTTTTT. Its protein product is CASSLEGGNEKLFF.

This chain uses TRBV10-2 with TRBJ1-5, with D possibly matching TRBD1 (6 bases). Trimming removed 5 bases from V and 3 bases from J, with 11 bases in between. This CDR3 has 14 residues. Germline CDR1 reads WSHSY; CDR2 reads SAAADI. In DNA, the CDR3 is TGCGCCAGCAGTCTGGGGGCACCCAATCAGCCCCAGCATTTT. Amino acid sequence: CASSLGAPNQPQHF.

The CDR3 is CASSEYFYRDRTYEQYF. CDR3 nucleotides: TGTGCCAGCAGTGAATACTTTTATCGAGACAGAACCTACGAGCAGTACTTC. This chain links TRBV25-1 with TRBJ2-7; maybe TRBD1 (5 bases). Germline V CDR1 and CDR2: MGHDK, SYGVNS. With 0 bases removed from V and 2 bases from J, the gap between germline ends came to 17 bases. The CDR3 covers 17 residues.

The chain recombines TRBV2 with TRBJ1-1, with 7 bases aligning to TRBD1. There are 14 residues in the CDR3. V was clipped by 3 bases and J by 11 bases; unmatched bases: 12. Per the germline V gene, CDR1 is SNHLY and CDR2 is FYNNEI. CDR3 sequence (DNA): TGTGCCAGCAGTGATCAACTCCCGGGACAGACGGCTTTCTTT. Its translation is CASSDQLPGQTAFF. The entire variable domain, with the rest obtained from reference TRBV2 and TRBJ1-1, is as follows: EPEVTQTPSHQVTQMGQEVILRCVPISNHLYFYWYRQILGQKVEFLVSFYNNEISEKSEIFDDQFSVERPDGSNFTLKIRSTKLEDSAMYFCASSDQLPGQTAFFGQGTRLTVV.

The V and J genes are TRBV5-5 and TRBJ1-1; 8 bases are shared with TRBD1. Unmatched junction bases numbered 4, after V lost 1 base and J lost 2 bases. The CDR3 loop spans 15 amino acids. Germline CDR1 is SGHKS and CDR2 is YYEKEE (reference sequence). DNA of the CDR3: TGTGCCAGCAGCTTGCGGGGACAGGCAAACACTGAAGCTTTCTTT. This gives the protein CASSLRGQANTEAFF.